The T cell receptor beta chain described here comes from a study of regulatory T cells in long-lasting Graves disease. As to time point: newly diagnosed GD, antithyroid drugs for less than 3 months. PBMC-extracted RNA yielded the TCR library. It was by American Thyroid Association guidelines that Graves' disease was diagnosed. Each patient gave approximately 9.2 milliliters of EDTA-anticoagulated peripheral blood. The CDR3 covers 17 residues. V dropped 8 bases and J dropped 0; count of bases not matched to a gene: 8. Combining iRepertoire HTBI primers with Arm-PCR of CDR3 regions, the authors built TCR beta libraries. TCRdb fed the multiplex PCR reads into MiXCR, producing one record per CDR3 protein. The repertoire consists of 400,000 to 450,000 distinct CDR3 sequences, with roughly 15% occurring once and the leading ten covering around 10%. Another study also made use of these data, one on T cells in Graves' hyperthyroidism and ophthalmopathy. That report notes: The diagnostic basis comprised clinical symptoms, serum thyroxine and TRAb, thyroid ultrasound and orbital computed tomography. Most thyroid clonotypes expanded above 0.001 appeared in blood too.

The sample consisted of peripheral blood mononuclear cells (PBMCs), taken at new diagnosis, from a patient treated with antithyroid drugs. The gene calls are TRBV12-3 or TRBV12-4 and TRBJ2-6; TRBD1 matches at 9 bases. The source of this sequence is a woman in her 30s with Graves disease. CDR3 sequence (DNA): TGTGCCAGCCGACGGACAGGGGAAGGCTCTGGGGCCAACGTCCTGACTTTC. It codes for CASRRTGEGSGANVLTF.